These 9 T cell receptor beta chains originate from one sample sequenced in a study of identical twins. TCRdb called the 5' RACE reads again in MiXCR, with one record for every CDR3 protein. The sample has fewer than 650,000 distinct CDR3 sequences; 9% to 10% are singletons. The sample also formed part of further work on yellow fever vaccine responses in identical twins.

Sequencing was carried out using PBMCs. The source of these receptors is a woman between 18 and 29 years old in good health.

This clonotype was seen ten or more times. V gene TRBV10-2 combines with J gene TRBJ2-2; D gene unclear. The V end lost 10 bases, the J end lost 4 bases, and 13 bases lay between the germline ends. The CDR3 has 13 amino acids. Germline loops: CDR1 WSHSY, CDR2 SAAADI. Here the CDR3 reads CATSEGITGELFF. The CDR3, as DNA: TGCGCCACCTCGGAAGGGATCACCGGGGAGCTGTTTTTT.

The chain employs TRBV11-2 and TRBJ2-3; D is perhaps TRBD1 or TRBD2 (5 bases each). Germline CDR1 and CDR2: SGHAT and FQNNGV. V was cut by 6 bases and J by 2 bases, with 18 bases left in between. The CDR3 is made up of 16 amino acids. CDR3 sequence: CASRFRETGYTDTQYF. In DNA, the CDR3 is TGTGCCAGCAGATTCAGGGAGACGGGGTACACAGATACGCAGTATTTT.

This clonotype appeared a single time. The chain is built from TRBV20-1 and TRBJ2-7; D may be TRBD1 (5 bases). The V end was cut by 5 bases, the J end by 3 bases, with 8 bases between. CDR1 is DFQATT and CDR2 is SNEGSKA in the germline V gene (reference sequence). The CDR3 loop spans 11 amino acids. The CDR3 sequence: CSAHDSYEQYF. The DNA for the CDR3 is TGCAGTGCTCACGACAGCTACGAGCAGTACTTC.

In its sample, this clonotype was seen a few times. The chain uses TRBV4-3 and TRBJ2-7; TRBD2 matches 9 bases. V lost 0 bases, J lost 6 bases, and 6 bases stayed unmatched. The CDR3 is 15 amino acids. The V gene's germline CDR1 is LGHNA and CDR2 YSLEER. The CDR3 loop reads CASSQDKGLASEQYF. CDR3 sequence (DNA): TGCGCCAGCAGCCAAGATAAGGGACTAGCCTCCGAGCAGTACTTC.

At least ten counts were recorded for this clonotype. This chain uses TRBV29-1 with TRBJ2-1; 13 bases fit TRBD2. Trimming cost V 6 bases and J 3 bases; bases outside gene matches: 5. Germline V lookup: CDR1 SQVTM, CDR2 ANQGSEA. This CDR3 spans 15 amino acids. This CDR3 is CSVRGTSGVYNEQFF. The CDR3 DNA sequence: TGCAGCGTCAGAGGGACTAGCGGGGTCTACAATGAGCAGTTCTTC.

In this sample, this clonotype turned up many times. This sequence joins TRBV7-2 and TRBJ2-2; a possible D gene is TRBD2 (6 bases). V was shortened by 5 bases and J by 5 bases, with 12 bases between the two germline ends. The CDR3 runs 14 residues. Germline CDR1 is SGHTA and CDR2 is FQGNSA. CDR3 nucleotide sequence: TGTGCCAGCAGCGCCACAGCGGGTACCGGGGAGCTGTTTTTT. It codes for CASSATAGTGELFF.

This clonotype was seen more than once but under ten times. This chain uses TRBV4-3 with TRBJ2-3, with 7 positions matching TRBD2. The V gene's germline CDR1 is LGHNA and CDR2 YSLEER. This CDR3 comprises 16 residues. Trimming took 7 bases from V and 2 from J; bases not matched to a gene: 12. CDR3 amino acids: CASITIPSGYTDTQYF. The CDR3 DNA sequence: TGCGCCAGCATCACCATTCCTAGCGGCTACACAGATACGCAGTATTTT.

V is TRBV2 and J is TRBJ2-5, with D tentatively TRBD1 (5 bases). Trimming cost V 1 base and J 5 bases, with 14 bases left between them. The CDR3 loop spans 15 amino acids. CDR1 and CDR2 (germline): SNHLY, FYNNEI. The CDR3 sequence: CASSEVFGALETQYF. CDR3 nucleotide sequence: TGTGCCAGCAGTGAAGTGTTTGGGGCCTTGGAGACCCAGTACTTC.

This clonotype has only a few counts. The chain carries TRBV24-1 and TRBJ2-3; unclear D gene. Germline values: CDR1 KGHDR, CDR2 SFDVKD. CDR3 size: 13 residues. V lost 8 bases and J 2 bases, leaving 10 bases between the germline ends. The CDR3 sequence is CATTGYNTDTQYF. The CDR3 DNA reads as TGTGCCACCACTGGATACAACACAGATACGCAGTATTTT.